The 10 T cell receptor beta chains reported below all come from one sample, sequenced in a study of blood T cells in healthy people across ages. It was with a sample-barcoded 5' primer and a J-beta primer mix that a second PCR of about 6 to 12 cycles was run. MiXCR was run by TCRdb on the 5' RACE reads, yielding one entry per CDR3 protein. Of hundreds of thousands of distinct CDR3 sequences listed, about 42% are singletons. Sequencing was done on a sample of blood. The receptor source for this set is a man aged 55 to 70 in good health.

There are a few counts of this clonotype. The chain combines TRBV28 with TRBJ1-2, with D unresolved. Germline V gene lookup returns CDR1 MDHEN and CDR2 SYDVKM. V lost 7 bases to trimming and J lost 8 bases, with 11 bases between them. CDR3 length equals 11 residues. The CDR3 DNA reads as TGTGCCAGCACCTGGGGAGTCGGCTACACCTTC. Encoded protein: CASTWGVGYTF.

The chain links TRBV10-3 to TRBJ2-3; TRBD1 or TRBD2 may be the D gene (5 bases each). The germline CDR1 and CDR2 sequences are ENHRY and SYGVKD. CDR3 size: 16 residues. Trimming pared 3 bases from V and 1 base from J, leaving 14 bases between. The CDR3 sequence: CAISDPGTDGTDTQYF. The CDR3 DNA is TGTGCCATCAGTGACCCCGGGACGGATGGCACAGATACGCAGTATTTT.

This clonotype was recorded only once. The chain employs TRBV6-6 and TRBJ2-5, with D unresolved. Germline V gene data show CDR1 as MNHNY and CDR2 as SVGAGI (reference sequence). CDR3 length: 15 amino acids. Trimming left V 2 bases short and J 11 bases short, with 21 bases between. This CDR3 reads CASSYPRTAYNEQYF. CDR3 nucleotide sequence: TGTGCCAGCAGTTACCCGAGGACGGCATACAATGAGCAGTACTTC.

The CDR3 reads CASSYSDPYEQYF. CDR3 coding DNA: TGTGCCAGCAGTTATTCCGACCCCTACGAGCAGTACTTC. V is TRBV7-9 and J is TRBJ2-7; the D is unclear. V was cut by 6 bases and J by 2 bases, with 11 bases left in between. The CDR3 loop spans 13 amino acids. Germline assignment: CDR1 SEHNR and CDR2 FQNEAQ (reference sequence). The variable domain in full, with the rest retrieved from reference TRBV7-9 and TRBJ2-7, is DTGVSQNPRHKITKRGQNVTFRCDPISEHNRLYWYRQTLGQGPEFLTYFQNEAQLEKSRLLSDRFSAERPKGSFSTLEIQRTEQGDSAMYLCASSYSDPYEQYFGPGTRLTVT.

This clonotype came up once. The V call is TRBV28, the J call TRBJ1-2; D is uncertain. The CDR3 is 14 amino acids. From germline, CDR1 is MDHEN and CDR2 SYDVKM. V was trimmed by 5 bases and J by 5 bases, leaving 15 bases between them. CDR3 bases: TGTGCCAGCAGTGTCTCAGCCGACATTTATGGCTACACCTTC. It encodes CASSVSADIYGYTF.

The chain couples TRBV6-5 to TRBJ1-4; 9 bases are a match to TRBD1. There are 15 residues in the CDR3. Per germline, CDR1 MNHEY and CDR2 SVGAGI. The V segment lost 2 bases and the J segment 7 bases; nucleotides outside the gene matches: 5. The CDR3 protein is CASSYVRGQGEKLFF. The CDR3 DNA sequence: TGTGCCAGCAGTTACGTTCGGGGACAGGGTGAAAAACTGTTTTTT.

The rearrangement links TRBV12-3 or TRBV12-4 to TRBJ1-5, with a possible D match to TRBD1 (5 bases). V was clipped by 7 bases and J by 3 bases, with 13 bases between them. This CDR3 spans 14 amino acids. This chain's CDR3 is CASKELGDNQPQHF. The CDR3, as DNA: TGTGCCAGCAAGGAACTAGGGGACAATCAGCCCCAGCATTTT.

The chain recombines TRBV18 with TRBJ2-7; either TRBD1 or TRBD2 may fit D (5 bases each). In germline, CDR1 is KGHSH, CDR2 LQKENI. Trimming removed 3 bases at V and 7 bases at J, with 13 bases between. The CDR3 runs 13 residues. The CDR3 nucleotides read TGTGCCAGCTCACCCCCTCCGGGGCTAGAGCAGTACTTC. Protein sequence: CASSPPPGLEQYF.

The chain uses TRBV7-9 and TRBJ1-1, with 7 bases lining up with TRBD1. Losses at the gene ends were 5 bases for V and 8 bases for J; bases not matched to a gene: 8. Looked up from germline, CDR1 is SEHNR and CDR2 is FQNEAQ (reference sequence). CDR3 length equals 13 residues. The CDR3 bases are TGTGCCAGCAGCCCGAGATGGACAGGCGAAGCTTTCTTT. Its translation: CASSPRWTGEAFF.

The chain links TRBV3-1 to TRBJ2-7; D is unclear. The CDR3 has 16 residues. The V and J ends lost 0 bases and 0 bases respectively, with 12 bases between them. In germline, CDR1 is LGHDT, CDR2 YNNKEL (reference sequence). The DNA for the CDR3 is TGTGCCAGCAGCCAAGATGACGGAACAAACTCCTACGAGCAGTACTTC. As protein: CASSQDDGTNSYEQYF.